This T cell receptor (beta chain) was identified in a study of a mutant IDH1 vaccine in newly diagnosed glioma. Study-wide context: The vaccination schedule gave patients eight doses in weeks 1, 3, 5, 7, 11, 15, 19 and 23. Vaccine dosing followed radiotherapy by 4-6 weeks, or accompanied temozolomide cycles. Treated patients were around 60% male, 37.5% female, mean age approximately 41 years. Before enrollment, the patients had been treated with radiotherapy alone, temozolomide alone, or both together. Most of them had received both.

Notes on this clone: Antigen specificity is unknown.

Time point denoted: week 23, last vaccination. In the vaccine, a single dose held 300 ug of the mutant IDH1 20-mer peptide, along with topical imiquimod. Losses at the gene ends were 1 base for V and 2 bases for J; bases not matched to a gene: 4. CDR3 length: 16 residues. The germline V gene has CDR1 SGHVS and CDR2 FQNEAQ. Sequenced by immunoSEQ multiplex PCR; TCRdb stores in-frame clones only, minus some. The table records tens of thousands of clones, approximately 85% of them present only once. The specimen comprised PBMCs, sampled from a glioma patient whose treatment included an IDH1 peptide vaccine. This clonotype was sampled from a man aged 30-40 years with glioma. The J gene is TRBJ2-5, the V gene TRBV7-8, with 10 bases that match TRBD2. The CDR3: CASSLGAGGRQETQYF. In DNA, the CDR3 is TGTGCCAGCAGCTTAGGAGCGGGGGGGCGGCAAGAGACCCAGTACTTC.